These 3 T cell receptor beta chains were sequenced from one sample in a study of control samples from healthy donors and cancer patients. This table comes from immunoSEQ multiplex PCR, and its TCRdb copy is limited to in-frame clones, with some not included. Among about 120,000 clones listed, roughly 90% were seen once. The source material was blood. Receptors originate from a man aged 50-59 years in good health.

J is TRBJ2-7 and V is TRBV11-2; D possibly matches TRBD1 or TRBD2 (7 bases each). Between the trimmed V and J ends, which lost 7 bases and 1 base, there was a span of 14 bases. Germline V gives CDR1 SGHAT, CDR2 FQNNGV. The CDR3 has 14 amino acids. CDR3 nucleotides: TGTGCCAGCACCAACAGGGGAGGGTCCTACGAGCAGTACTTC. As protein: CASTNRGGSYEQYF.

The chain joins TRBV25-1 to TRBJ1-1, with a tentative D call TRBD1 (5 bases). V was trimmed by 1 base and J by 5 bases, leaving 11 bases between them. The length of the CDR3 is 14 residues. Looked up from germline, CDR1 is MGHDK and CDR2 is SYGVNS. The CDR3 region is CASSESGFGTEAFF. The CDR3 DNA reads as TGTGCCAGCAGTGAATCAGGGTTCGGGACTGAAGCTTTCTTT.

The table lists this clone with a count of one. This chain links TRBV2 with TRBJ1-1, with a possible D match to TRBD1 (5 bases). Trimming cost V 6 bases and J 1 base, with 9 bases left between them. The CDR3 extends over 13 amino acids. CDR1 is SNHLY, CDR2 FYNNEI, per germline. CDR3 loop: CASSRDGNTEAFF. Written as DNA, the CDR3 is TGTGCCAGCAGCCGGGACGGGAACACTGAAGCTTTCTTT.